Described below is a single T cell receptor (beta chain) sequence and its context. This specimen belongs to a study of blood T cell repertoires in COVID-19. Study in general: Samples taken during acute and convalescent COVID-19 were collected in the United States, Italy and Spain. PBMCs, B-cell-depleted T cells, or T cells provided the cDNA or gDNA that made up the material.

In the study's own analysis: Amplification from reference gene primers served as the basis for estimated nucleated cell counts. Data came from immunoSEQ multiplex PCR; TCRdb stores just in-frame clones and leaves some out. V and J calls and clone size are as listed in that table; D and trimming were resolved from the DNA. The table includes 70,000 or so clones, approximately 75% detected once. The sequence was collected from a human donor in a cohort sampled during active COVID-19. Sequenced: peripheral blood.

The CDR3 coding sequence is TGTGCCAGCAGCCAAGATTTCACCGCAGACTATGGCTACACCTTC. It translates to CASSQDFTADYGYTF. The gene calls are TRBV3-1 (or the pseudogene TRBV3-2) and TRBJ1-2, with D uncertain. From germline, CDR1 is LGHDT and CDR2 YNNKEL (reference sequence). There are 15 residues in the CDR3. V lost 0 bases, J lost 3 bases, and 11 bases lay in between.